Each of the 20 T cell receptor beta chains below was sequenced from the same sample in a study of cytomegalovirus exposure and HLA in healthy donors. PCR primers comprised 60 Vbeta and 13 Jbeta primers. Produced via immunoSEQ multiplex PCR; TCRdb's table is partial and in-frame only. This table holds tens of thousands of clones, approximately 80% found once. The material sequenced was PBMCs. These receptors came from a woman aged 40 to 49 in good health and CMV-seropositive.

This clone was counted between two and nine times. The chain employs TRBV19 and TRBJ1-2, with 8 bases lining up with TRBD1. This CDR3 is 15 amino acids long. V lost 6 bases to trimming and J lost 2 bases; unmatched junction nucleotides: 8. Germline assignment: CDR1 LNHDA and CDR2 SQIVND (reference sequence). For the CDR3, the DNA is TGTGCCAGTAGCCGCGGACAGGGTAAAAACTATGGCTACACCTTC. This translates into CASSRGQGKNYGYTF.

The rearrangement joins TRBV19 to TRBJ2-4; tentative D call: TRBD1 (8 bases). Germline assignment: CDR1 LNHDA and CDR2 SQIVND (reference sequence). Trimming took off 6 bases at V and 4 bases at J, with 25 bases between the two ends. CDR3 length: 18 residues. The CDR3 nucleotides read TGTGCCAGTAGCACCAGAAAAACAGGGGGGGGGATAAAAAACATTCAGTACTTC. The encoded protein is CASSTRKTGGGIKNIQYF.

This clone was seen a handful of times. This chain links TRBV30 with TRBJ2-3; no definite D call. CDR1 is GTSNPN, CDR2 SVGIG, per germline (reference sequence). V was pared by 4 bases and J by 6 bases, with 14 bases between. The CDR3 extends over 13 amino acids. The CDR3 coding sequence is TGTGCCTGGACTGTAAGATTAGCTGATACGCAGTATTTT. Encoded protein: CAWTVRLADTQYF.

This clone was observed once. V is TRBV9 and J is TRBJ2-2; the match to TRBD1 covers 7 bases. The J segment lost 4 bases and the V segment lost 2 bases, leaving 5 bases of the junction unmatched. Germline V gene sequence: CDR1 SGDLS, CDR2 YYNGEE. CDR3 length equals 15 residues. The CDR3 reads CASSVRDRSTGELFF. The CDR3 bases are TGTGCCAGCAGCGTCCGGGACAGAAGCACCGGGGAGCTGTTTTTT.

CDR3 nucleotide sequence: TGCGCCAGCAGAATTGGGACAGCCCATAACTATGGCTACACCTTC. It is translated as CASRIGTAHNYGYTF. The V gene is TRBV10-2, the J gene TRBJ1-2; 7 positions match TRBD1. The germline V gene has CDR1 WSHSY and CDR2 SAAADI. The CDR3 is made up of 15 amino acids. V was pared by 6 bases and J by 1 base, with 8 bases of the junction left unmatched.

This clone was picked up a small number of times. The rearrangement uses TRBV5-1 and TRBJ1-1; 7 positions agree with TRBD1. The CDR3 extends over 13 amino acids. The trim removed 4 bases at V and 4 bases at J, leaving 4 bases unmatched. CDR1 and CDR2 (germline): SGHRS, YFSETQ. Written as DNA, the CDR3 is TGCGCCAGCAGCCAACAGGGGAGCACTGAAGCTTTCTTT. This codes for CASSQQGSTEAFF.

The chain carries TRBV2 and TRBJ2-3; no clear D. The CDR3 totals 13 residues. V dropped 7 bases and J dropped 3 bases, with 11 bases sitting between them. In germline, CDR1 is SNHLY, CDR2 FYNNEI. In nucleotides, the CDR3 is TGTGCCAGCAAGGCCGGGTGGACAGATACGCAGTATTTT. Translated, it gives CASKAGWTDTQYF.

The V gene is TRBV5-1, the J gene TRBJ2-7, with D unclear. In germline, CDR1 is SGHRS, CDR2 YFSETQ. V was trimmed by 5 bases and J by 3 bases, leaving 12 bases between them. This CDR3 spans 13 amino acids. The CDR3 region has the DNA TGCGCCAGCAGTATGGCCATGAACTACGAGCAGTACTTC. Translation gives CASSMAMNYEQYF. The variable domain in full, with the rest retrieved from reference TRBV5-1 and TRBJ2-7, is KAGVTQTPRYLIKTRGQQVTLSCSPISGHRSVSWYQQTPGQGLQFLFEYFSETQRNKGNFPGRFSGRQFSNSRSEMNVSTLELGDSALYLCASSMAMNYEQYFGPGTRLTVT.

The chain recombines TRBV10-3 with TRBJ2-5; weak D call: TRBD2 (5 bases). The V end lost 9 bases, the J end lost 4 bases, and 12 bases lay between the germline ends. The length of the CDR3 is 12 residues. The V gene's germline CDR1 is ENHRY and CDR2 SYGVKD. The CDR3 is CAIPEGRETQYF. The CDR3 DNA sequence: TGTGCCATACCGGAAGGGAGAGAGACCCAGTACTTC.

V is TRBV4-1 and J is TRBJ2-3; 9 nucleotides line up with TRBD2. The ends lost 5 bases at V and 2 bases at J; junction bases unmatched: 2. The CDR3 totals 14 residues. Germline CDR1 MGHRA, CDR2 YSYEKL. The CDR3 bases are TGCGCCAGCAGCGGCGGGGGGGTCACAGATACGCAGTATTTT. Its protein is CASSGGGVTDTQYF.

This chain joins TRBV6-1 and TRBJ1-5; 10 bases line up with TRBD1. Germline lookup yields CDR1 MNHNS and CDR2 SASEGT. The CDR3 totals 15 residues. V was clipped by 1 base and J by 5 bases; unmatched bases: 2. CDR3 DNA: TGTGCCAGCAGTGAAGTGGGACAGGGGTATCAGCCCCAGCATTTT. Its protein is CASSEVGQGYQPQHF.

This rearrangement joins TRBV29-1 to TRBJ2-7, with TRBD1 matching 7 bases. The germline V gene has CDR1 SQVTM and CDR2 ANQGSEA. With V trimmed by 6 bases and J by 3 bases, 8 bases remained unmatched. The CDR3 runs to 13 residues. CDR3 sequence (DNA): TGCAGCGTCGCGACAGGGATTGGCTACGAGCAGTACTTC. It codes for CSVATGIGYEQYF.

The chain carries TRBV7-2 and TRBJ1-1; the D gene is possibly TRBD1 (6 bases). CDR3 size: 15 residues. Germline V CDR1 and CDR2: SGHTA, FQGNSA. V was clipped by 1 base and J by 5 bases, with 14 bases between them. CDR3 nucleotides: TGTGCCAGCAGCTTAGTTGAGGACAGCCGAACTGAAGCTTTCTTT. Encoded protein: CASSLVEDSRTEAFF.

V gene TRBV4-1 combines with J gene TRBJ1-4; 10 bases map to TRBD1. CDR3 length: 15 amino acids. The junction had 7 bases not matched to a gene; V was cut back by 1 base and J by 11 bases. Per the germline V gene, CDR1 is MGHRA and CDR2 is YSYEKL. The CDR3 DNA sequence: TGCGCCAGCAGCCAAGTGGGGGACAGGGGAGGTAAACTGTTTTTT. Its translation: CASSQVGDRGGKLFF.

V is TRBV1 and J is TRBJ1-6; the table's TRBD1 call for D was not verified on the DNA. TRBV1 is recorded as a pseudogene. This CDR3 has 19 residues. For the CDR3, the DNA is TGCACCAGCAGCCAAGGCTCCTTGGCAGGGCATCTCTATAATTCACCCCTCCACTTT. Translation gives CTSSQGSLAGHLYNSPLHF.

The J gene is TRBJ1-2, the V gene TRBV7-2, with D tentatively TRBD1 (6 bases). The CDR3 spans 16 residues. Trimming took off 1 base at V and 0 bases at J, with 12 bases between the two ends. The germline V gene encodes CDR1 SGHTA and CDR2 FQGNSA. In nucleotides, the CDR3 is TGTGCCAGCAGCTTAGACAGGGAAGGGACTAACTATGGCTACACCTTC. The encoded protein is CASSLDREGTNYGYTF.

The J gene is TRBJ2-4, the V gene TRBV7-9, with 11 bases lining up with TRBD1. The J segment lost 5 bases and the V segment lost 1 base, leaving 4 bases of the junction unmatched. This CDR3 comprises 16 residues. Germline CDR1 is SEHNR and CDR2 is FQNEAQ (reference sequence). The CDR3: CASSLGDRGNQNIQYF. The CDR3 bases are TGTGCCAGCAGCTTAGGGGACAGGGGGAACCAAAACATTCAGTACTTC.

The gene calls are TRBV10-3 and TRBJ2-5, with D maybe TRBD2 (6 bases). Germline-derived CDR1 and CDR2 are ENHRY and SYGVKD. Trimming stripped 4 bases from V and 1 base from J, with 10 bases between. The length of the CDR3 is 14 residues. The DNA of the CDR3 is TGTGCCATCAGTGTCGGGGGTTCCCAAGAGACCCAGTACTTC. It is translated as CAISVGGSQETQYF.

The rearrangement uses TRBV5-1 and TRBJ1-5; D is perhaps TRBD1 (5 bases). V lost 4 bases, J lost 5 bases, and 16 bases lay in between. Germline V lookup: CDR1 SGHRS, CDR2 YFSETQ. This CDR3 is built from 15 residues. The CDR3 DNA is TGCGCCAGCAGCCTAACGGGGACTGGGGATCAGCCCCAGCATTTT. Its protein product is CASSLTGTGDQPQHF.

V usage is TRBV7-9 and J usage is TRBJ2-7, with 10 positions matching TRBD1. Germline loops: CDR1 SEHNR, CDR2 FQNEAQ (reference sequence). Unmatched junction bases numbered 4, after V lost 3 bases and J lost 2 bases. This CDR3 spans 15 amino acids. Here the CDR3 reads CASSFRDRGPYEQYF. CDR3 DNA: TGTGCCAGCAGCTTTCGGGACAGGGGCCCCTACGAGCAGTACTTC.